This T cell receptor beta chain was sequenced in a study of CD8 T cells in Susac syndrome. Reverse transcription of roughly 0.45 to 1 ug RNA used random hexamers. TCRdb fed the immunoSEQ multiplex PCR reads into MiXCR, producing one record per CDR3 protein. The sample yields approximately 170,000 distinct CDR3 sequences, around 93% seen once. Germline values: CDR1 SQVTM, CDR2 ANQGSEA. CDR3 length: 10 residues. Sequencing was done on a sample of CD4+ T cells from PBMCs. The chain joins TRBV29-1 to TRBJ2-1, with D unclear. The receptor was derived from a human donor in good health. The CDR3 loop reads CIQSRDEQFF. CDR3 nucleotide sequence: TGCATCCAGTCCCGTGATGAGCAGTTCTTC.